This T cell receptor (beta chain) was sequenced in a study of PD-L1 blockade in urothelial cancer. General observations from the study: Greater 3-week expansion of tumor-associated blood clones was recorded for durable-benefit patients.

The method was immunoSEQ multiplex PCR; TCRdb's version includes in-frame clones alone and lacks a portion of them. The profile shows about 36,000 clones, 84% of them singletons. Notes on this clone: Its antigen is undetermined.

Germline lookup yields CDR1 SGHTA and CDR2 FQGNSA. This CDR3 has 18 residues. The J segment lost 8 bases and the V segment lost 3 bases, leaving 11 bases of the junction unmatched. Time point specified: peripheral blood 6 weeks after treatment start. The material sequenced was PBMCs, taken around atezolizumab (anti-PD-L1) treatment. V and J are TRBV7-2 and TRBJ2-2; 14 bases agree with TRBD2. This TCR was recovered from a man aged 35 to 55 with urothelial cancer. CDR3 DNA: TGTGCCAGCAGCTTTGGGACTAGCGGGAGAAGGTTGGGAGGGGAGCTGTTTTTT. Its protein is CASSFGTSGRRLGGELFF.